This T cell receptor beta chain was sequenced during a study of blood T cell repertoires in COVID-19. Study overall: Spain, Italy and the United States supplied samples that represented acute and convalescent COVID-19. Sample material is recorded as cDNA or gDNA derived from T cells, B-cell-depleted T cells, or PBMCs.

Clones were sequenced by immunoSEQ multiplex PCR, and TCRdb holds only the in-frame ones, with some missing. The sample includes approximately 220,000 clones, 80% to 90% of them seen just once. This CDR3 contains 13 residues. Germline V CDR1 and CDR2: MNHEY, SVGAGI. Between the trimmed V and J ends, which lost 4 bases and 7 bases, there was a span of 12 bases. The sequenced sample was peripheral blood. V and J are TRBV6-5 and TRBJ2-3, with D perhaps matching TRBD2 (6 bases). This sequence originates from a woman aged 65 to 85 with acute or convalescent COVID-19. The chain's CDR3 is CASSWSAGNTQYF. CDR3 DNA sequence: TGTGCCAGCAGTTGGTCGGCGGGAAATACGCAGTATTTT.